The 15 T cell receptor beta chains presented below share a single source sample, sequenced in a study of CD8 T cells in ankylosing spondylitis (dated by TCRdb to the late 2010s). Library preparation used 5' RACE. Sequencing used an Illumina HiSeq 2500. TCRdb reworked the public reads: Q25 trimming with fastp, MiXCR clone assembly, productive beta chains retained. Each CDR3 protein appears once, grouped with its most common genes and DNA. This sample gives 200,000 to 300,000 distinct CDR3 sequences in total; 9.5% to 12% of them show up just once. The ten largest account for around 7% of the sample. Sequencing was carried out using blood, either unsorted or a sorted T cell fraction (not recorded which). The receptors originated from a male donor with ankylosing spondylitis or in good health (not recorded which).

This clonotype has only a few counts. The V and J genes are TRBV27 and TRBJ1-6; D ambiguous. Trimming shortened V by 6 bases and J by 3 bases, and 3 bases separated the two germline ends. The CDR3 is made up of 12 amino acids. Germline loops: CDR1 MNHEY, CDR2 SMNVEV (reference sequence). This CDR3 is CASRNYNSPLHF. Written as DNA, the CDR3 is TGTGCCAGCAGAAACTATAATTCACCCCTCCACTTT.

The chain has TRBV6-5 and TRBJ1-2; no definite D call. The V and J ends lost 5 bases and 6 bases respectively, with 10 bases between them. Germline V gene data show CDR1 as MNHEY and CDR2 as SVGAGI. This CDR3 is 12 amino acids long. DNA of the CDR3: TGTGCCAGCAGTCAAGGGCTGGATGGCTACACCTTC. It specifies CASSQGLDGYTF.

V is TRBV2 and J is TRBJ2-7; 7 positions match TRBD1. The CDR3 consists of 12 residues. Germline CDR1 and CDR2: SNHLY and FYNNEI. The V segment lost 6 bases and the J segment 3 bases; nucleotides outside the gene matches: 2. The DNA for the CDR3 is TGTGCCAGCAGGGACAGGTTCTACGAGCAGTACTTC. Encoded protein: CASRDRFYEQYF.

This clonotype was seen a few times. V usage is TRBV20-1 and J usage is TRBJ1-3, with TRBD1 as a possible D gene (5 bases). Trimming took off 3 bases at V and 0 bases at J, with 12 bases between the two ends. CDR1 DFQATT and CDR2 SNEGSKA come from the germline V gene (reference sequence). This CDR3 contains 15 residues. CDR3 DNA sequence: TGCAGTGCTAGCCCCCCGGACACCTCTGGAAACACCATATATTTT. Protein: CSASPPDTSGNTIYF.

The table lists this clonotype with many counts. V usage is TRBV9 and J usage is TRBJ1-1; a weak D match, TRBD1 (6 bases). The CDR3 spans 13 residues. Trimming took 3 bases from V and 0 from J, leaving 6 bases between them. Germline CDR1 is SGDLS and CDR2 is YYNGEE. CDR3 in DNA: TGTGCCAGCAGCGAGGGGGTGAACACTGAAGCTTTCTTT. The encoded protein is CASSEGVNTEAFF.

Many counts were recorded for this clonotype. The chain couples TRBV9 to TRBJ2-1, with 9 bases identical to TRBD2. This CDR3 spans 17 amino acids. Germline CDR1 SGDLS, CDR2 YYNGEE. Trimming took 0 bases from V and 3 from J; bases not matched to a gene: 7. The CDR3, as DNA: TGTGCCAGCAGCGTAGAGGAAACTAGCGGGTACTACAATGAGCAGTTCTTC. Residues: CASSVEETSGYYNEQFF. Full variable domain (missing parts from reference TRBV9 and TRBJ2-1): DSGVTQTPKHLITATGQRVTLRCSPRSGDLSVYWYQQSLDQGLQFLIQYYNGEERAKGNILERFSAQQFPDLHSELNLSSLELGDSALYFCASSVEETSGYYNEQFFGPGTRLTVL.

This clonotype appeared many times. This chain uses TRBV15 with TRBJ2-7, with TRBD1 matching over 7 bases. CDR1 and CDR2 (germline): LNHNV, YYDKDF (reference sequence). The CDR3 extends over 18 amino acids. Trimming at V came to 5 bases and at J to 0 bases, leaving 16 bases not matched to a gene. CDR3 region: CATSPFRRQGESSYEQYF. Here the CDR3 DNA reads TGTGCCACCAGCCCCTTCCGGAGGCAGGGGGAGAGCTCCTACGAGCAGTACTTC.

This clonotype was counted many times. This chain links TRBV29-1 with TRBJ2-2, with 9 bases fitting TRBD2. This CDR3 region has 15 residues. The V gene's germline CDR1 is SQVTM and CDR2 ANQGSEA. V gave up 3 bases and J gave up 0 bases; unmatched junction bases: 2. Here the CDR3 DNA reads TGCAGCGTTGATCGCGGGGGGGCGAACACCGGGGAGCTGTTTTTT. It is translated as CSVDRGGANTGELFF.

The chain couples TRBV3-1 to TRBJ1-1; D may be TRBD1 (6 bases). CDR3 size: 12 residues. Trimming took off 1 base at V and 7 bases at J, with 7 bases between the two ends. Germline CDR1 is LGHDT and CDR2 is YNNKEL (reference sequence). The CDR3, as DNA: TGTGCCAGCAGCCAAGGGGACATTGAAGCTTTCTTT. This sequence encodes CASSQGDIEAFF.

This clonotype occurred a few times. This sequence joins TRBV20-1 and TRBJ2-1; possibly TRBD1 or TRBD2 for D (6 bases each). Between the trimmed V and J ends, which lost 3 bases and 6 bases, there was a span of 18 bases. CDR3 length: 15 amino acids. Looked up from germline, CDR1 is DFQATT and CDR2 is SNEGSKA (reference sequence). The DNA for the CDR3 is TGCAGTGCTAGGCTTCTGGGGGCGGGGAGCAATGAGCAGTTCTTC. Protein: CSARLLGAGSNEQFF.

This clonotype was seen only a few times. V usage is TRBV28 and J usage is TRBJ2-7; no clear D. The CDR3 is made up of 12 amino acids. Trimming removed 3 bases from V and 5 bases from J, with 8 bases in between. Germline assignment: CDR1 MDHEN and CDR2 SYDVKM. CDR3 nucleotides: TGTGCCAGCAGTTTTCGGCGACACGAGCAGTACTTC. Its translation is CASSFRRHEQYF.

This clonotype was seen repeatedly, ten times or more. Here the CDR3 reads CASSFQQGIRNEQFF. Here the CDR3 DNA reads TGCGCCAGCAGCTTTCAACAGGGGATACGAAATGAGCAGTTCTTC. This chain connects TRBV5-1 to TRBJ2-1, with 7 bases identical to TRBD1. CDR3 size: 15 residues. After removal of 2 bases from V and 7 bases from J, the junction contained 9 bases not matched to a gene. The germline gives CDR1 SGHRS, CDR2 YFSETQ. The full variable domain, rest sourced from reference TRBV5-1 and TRBJ2-1, is KAGVTQTPRYLIKTRGQQVTLSCSPISGHRSVSWYQQTPGQGLQFLFEYFSETQRNKGNFPGRFSGRQFSNSRSEMNVSTLELGDSALYLCASSFQQGIRNEQFFGPGTRLTVL.

This clonotype was seen at least ten times. The genes are TRBV10-3 and TRBJ2-1; tentatively, D is TRBD2 (6 bases). Germline CDR1 reads ENHRY; CDR2 reads SYGVKD. The CDR3 is made up of 15 amino acids. V lost 6 bases to trimming and J lost 5 bases, with 17 bases between them. CDR3 sequence reads: CAIRPGTQSDNEQFF. For the CDR3, the DNA is TGTGCCATCAGGCCCGGGACTCAATCCGACAATGAGCAGTTCTTC.

This clonotype has ten or more counts. The chain combines TRBV10-3 with TRBJ1-5; weak D call: TRBD1 (5 bases). Germline V gives CDR1 ENHRY, CDR2 SYGVKD. The CDR3 contains 15 residues. The V gene lost 0 bases and the J gene lost 5 bases, with 11 bases spanning the gap. The CDR3 DNA reads TGTGCCATCAGTGAGTCAGGGGACGCCGATCAGCCCCAGCATTTT. The encoded protein is CAISESGDADQPQHF.

This clonotype came up many times. The genes are TRBV12-5 and TRBJ1-2, with 10 bases aligning to TRBD1. J lost 3 bases, V lost 5 bases, and 6 bases had no gene match. The CDR3 sequence is 15 residues long. Germline-derived CDR1 and CDR2 are LGHNT and FRNRAP. The CDR3: CASGAGTGADYGYTF. The CDR3 nucleotides are TGTGCTAGTGGTGCCGGGACAGGGGCTGACTATGGCTACACCTTC.